This T cell receptor beta chain emerged from a study of blood T cell repertoires in COVID-19. The CDR3 spans 13 residues. V was cut by 7 bases and J by 0 bases, with 9 bases left in between. CDR1 and CDR2 (germline): KGHSH, LQKENI. Methods used by the authors: Scientists estimated how many nucleated cells there were by amplifying reference gene primers. The repertoire was sequenced with immunoSEQ multiplex PCR; TCRdb's copy has only in-frame clones and lacks some. V and J calls plus clone size are reproduced from that table; the DNA served to infer D and trimming. The table includes some 200,000 clones, about four fifths detected once.

The chain is built from TRBV18 and TRBJ1-2, with D maybe TRBD1 (5 bases). Sequenced input: peripheral blood. This receptor was taken from a woman between 35 and 50 years old with COVID-19, enrolled during active disease. This chain's CDR3 is CASFDSSNYGYTF. CDR3 sequence (DNA): TGTGCCAGCTTCGACAGCTCTAACTATGGCTACACCTTC.